Presented here are 11 T cell receptor beta chains from one specimen sequenced in a study of beta chain features in type 1 diabetes. Study observations and caveats: Patients with Type 1 diabetes showed moderately but significantly shorter TCRB CDR3s in all four CD4+ subsets.

Which antigens these TCRs recognize remains unknown. All of the isolated RNA was reverse transcribed, so expressed TCRB transcripts were sequenced. The protocol was immunoSEQ multiplex PCR, while the TCRdb copy is restricted to in-frame clones and leaves out a portion. The table lists nearly 700,000 clones, 13% of them singletons. The source material was naive CD4+ T cells from blood. Receptors were obtained from a young man with type 1 diabetes.

The V gene is TRBV6-6, the J gene TRBJ1-4; no clear D gene. The CDR3 loop spans 15 amino acids. Germline values: CDR1 MNHNY, CDR2 SVGAGI (reference sequence). Trimming removed 0 bases at V and 4 bases at J, with 9 bases between. The CDR3 loop reads CASSYSRGFNEKLFF. For the CDR3, the DNA is TGTGCCAGCAGTTACTCGCGAGGGTTTAATGAAAAACTGTTTTTT.

V is TRBV19 and J is TRBJ1-5, with D possibly TRBD1 on 5 matching bases. The V and J ends lost 3 bases and 2 bases respectively, with 11 bases between them. Germline values: CDR1 LNHDA, CDR2 SQIVND (reference sequence). The CDR3 covers 15 residues. CDR3 nucleotide sequence: TGTGCCAGTAGTATTCGGGCGGGGGGCAATCAGCCCCAGCATTTT. Translated: CASSIRAGGNQPQHF.

Only a few counts were recorded for this clone. This chain connects TRBV7-8 to TRBJ2-3, with 11 bases that match TRBD2. The CDR3 extends over 18 amino acids. The ends lost 2 bases at V and 4 bases at J; junction bases unmatched: 11. CDR1 SGHVS and CDR2 FQNEAQ come from the germline V gene. CDR3 in DNA: TGTGCCAGCAGCTTAAAGCTAGCGGGGGGAGGGGGCTCAGATACGCAGTATTTT. This translates into CASSLKLAGGGGSDTQYF.

This chain joins TRBV6-6 and TRBJ2-1; D may be TRBD2 (5 bases). The V end was cut by 10 bases, the J end by 7 bases, with 11 bases between. The CDR3 sequence is 11 residues long. Germline CDR1 is MNHNY and CDR2 is SVGAGI (reference sequence). CDR3 nucleotide sequence: TGTGCCACCAGCGGTCTGAATGAGCAGTTCTTC. This codes for CATSGLNEQFF.

This clone was seen a few times. This chain connects TRBV2 to TRBJ2-5; no firm D call. V was pared by 4 bases and J by 2 bases, with 8 bases between. The CDR3 extends over 13 amino acids. CDR1 SNHLY and CDR2 FYNNEI come from the germline V gene. CDR3 bases: TGTGCCAGCAGTGGGGATGATCAAGAGACCCAGTACTTC. The encoded protein is CASSGDDQETQYF. Together with reference TRBV2 and TRBJ2-5, the CDR3 gives the full variable domain: EPEVTQTPSHQVTQMGQEVILRCVPISNHLYFYWYRQILGQKVEFLVSFYNNEISEKSEIFDDQFSVERPDGSNFTLKIRSTKLEDSAMYFCASSGDDQETQYFGPGTRLLVL.

The chain couples TRBV18 to TRBJ2-2; either TRBD1 or TRBD2 may fit D (5 bases each). Trimming removed 3 bases at V and 0 bases at J, with 11 bases between. Germline-derived CDR1 and CDR2 are KGHSH and LQKENI. This CDR3 has 16 residues. The CDR3 coding sequence is TGTGCCAGCTCACCGATCGGGACGGCGAACACCGGGGAGCTGTTTTTT. It is translated as CASSPIGTANTGELFF. Full variable domain (outside the CDR3, taken from reference TRBV18 and TRBJ2-2): NAGVMQNPRHLVRRRGQEARLRCSPMKGHSHVYWYRQLPEEGLKFMVYLQKENIIDESGMPKERFSAEFPKEGPSILRIQQVVRGDSAAYFCASSPIGTANTGELFFGEGSRLTVL.

V gene TRBV5-1 combines with J gene TRBJ1-2; no clear D gene. V lost 0 bases to trimming and J lost 2 bases, with 8 bases between them. The CDR3 covers 14 residues. Germline lookup yields CDR1 SGHRS and CDR2 YFSETQ. DNA of the CDR3: TGCGCCAGCAGCTTGGCGGACGGCAACTATGGCTACACCTTC. Its protein product is CASSLADGNYGYTF.

This clone was seen repeatedly, ten times or more. Within the sample, other DNA sequences also encode this same CDR3. The chain uses TRBV7-9 and TRBJ2-3, with D unresolved. Looked up from germline, CDR1 is SEHNR and CDR2 is FQNEAQ (reference sequence). There are 11 residues in the CDR3. The V gene lost 3 bases and the J gene lost 2 bases, with 0 bases spanning the gap. The CDR3 DNA reads TGTGCCAGCAGCTTCACAGATACGCAGTATTTT. Its protein product is CASSFTDTQYF.

This clone appeared a few times. This chain joins TRBV6-5 and TRBJ1-1; D might be TRBD1 (5 bases). The germline V and J ends were trimmed by 6 bases and 3 bases, with 17 bases remaining between them. Looked up from germline, CDR1 is MNHEY and CDR2 is SVGAGI. There are 15 residues in the CDR3. CDR3 protein: CASSSPRDGDTEAFF. In DNA, the CDR3 is TGTGCCAGCAGCTCACCCAGGGACGGGGACACTGAAGCTTTCTTT.

Concerning this clone itself: One end of the junction is discordant with germline, which a read error may explain. The chain couples TRBV7-9 to TRBJ2-7, with TRBD1 matching 9 bases. The CDR3 sequence is 13 residues long. Per the germline V gene, CDR1 is SEHNR and CDR2 is FQNEAQ (reference sequence). For the CDR3, the DNA is TGTGCCAGCGGCTTCGGGACAGGGAACGAGCAGTACTTC. This translates into CASGFGTGNEQYF. Complete variable domain (other parts from reference TRBV7-9 and TRBJ2-7): DTGVSQNPRHKITKRGQNVTFRCDPISEHNRLYWYRQTLGQGPEFLTYFQNEAQLEKSRLLSDRFSAERPKGSFSTLEIQRTEQGDSAMYLCASGFGTGNEQYFGPGTRLTVT.

A few counts support this clone. V and J are TRBV6-1 and TRBJ2-4, with TRBD1 matching over 8 bases. Germline loops: CDR1 MNHNS, CDR2 SASEGT. The CDR3 totals 13 residues. Trimming removed 6 bases from V and 7 bases from J; junction bases left unmatched: 5. Here the CDR3 reads CASRKTGGNIQYF. The DNA for the CDR3 is TGTGCCAGCAGGAAAACAGGGGGGAACATTCAGTACTTC.